This TCR beta chain derives from a study of human T cells and chemical hapten exposure. One entry per CDR3 protein results from TCRdb running MiXCR on the RACE reads. The table shows approximately 59,000 distinct CDR3 sequences, with about 6% occurring only once. Time point described: healthy volunteer bleed at 6 weeks. Sequencing started from total RNA isolated from unfractionated whole blood. Per germline, CDR1 DFQATT and CDR2 SNEGSKA (reference sequence). The V end was cut by 3 bases, the J end by 9 bases, with 12 bases between. The CDR3 sequence is 12 residues long. The clonotype originates from a female donor in good health. Some clones in this sample may be carry-over from other donors' samples. The rearrangement uses TRBV20-1 and TRBJ2-1; TRBD2 is a possible D gene (6 bases). Material: whole blood. CDR3 nucleotide sequence: TGCAGTGCTAGTCTCCGGGACTTTGAGCAGTTCTTC. It yields the protein CSASLRDFEQFF.